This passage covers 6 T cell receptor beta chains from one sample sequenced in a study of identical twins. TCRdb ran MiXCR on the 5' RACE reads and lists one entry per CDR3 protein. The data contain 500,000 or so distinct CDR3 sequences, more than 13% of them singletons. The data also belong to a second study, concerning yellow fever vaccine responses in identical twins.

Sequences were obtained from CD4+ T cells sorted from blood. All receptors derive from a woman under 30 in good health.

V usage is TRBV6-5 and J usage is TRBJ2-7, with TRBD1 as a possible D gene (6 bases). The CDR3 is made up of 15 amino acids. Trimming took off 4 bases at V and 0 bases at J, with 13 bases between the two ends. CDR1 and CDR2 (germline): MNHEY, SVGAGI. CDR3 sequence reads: CASSWSGTTSYEQYF. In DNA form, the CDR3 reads TGTGCCAGCAGTTGGTCCGGGACAACCTCCTACGAGCAGTACTTC.

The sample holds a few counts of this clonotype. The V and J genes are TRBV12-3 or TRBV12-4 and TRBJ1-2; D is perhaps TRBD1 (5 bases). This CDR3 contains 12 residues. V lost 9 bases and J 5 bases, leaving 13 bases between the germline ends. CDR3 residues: CASTGGGYGYTF. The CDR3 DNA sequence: TGTGCCAGTACGGGGGGAGGGTATGGCTACACCTTC.

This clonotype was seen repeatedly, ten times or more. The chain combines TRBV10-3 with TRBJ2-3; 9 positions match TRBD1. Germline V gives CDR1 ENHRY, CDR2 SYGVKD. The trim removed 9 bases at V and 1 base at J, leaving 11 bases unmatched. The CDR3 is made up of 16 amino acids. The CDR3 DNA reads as TGTGCCATGGGAGGACAGGGGATGAAGGGCACAGATACGCAGTATTTT. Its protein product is CAMGGQGMKGTDTQYF.

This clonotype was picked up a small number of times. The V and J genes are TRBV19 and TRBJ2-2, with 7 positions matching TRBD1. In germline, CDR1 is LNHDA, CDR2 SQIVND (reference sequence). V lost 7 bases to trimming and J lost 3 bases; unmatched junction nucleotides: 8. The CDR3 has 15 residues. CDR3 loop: CASIDRGPDTGELFF. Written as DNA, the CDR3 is TGTGCCAGTATCGATAGGGGGCCGGACACCGGGGAGCTGTTTTTT.

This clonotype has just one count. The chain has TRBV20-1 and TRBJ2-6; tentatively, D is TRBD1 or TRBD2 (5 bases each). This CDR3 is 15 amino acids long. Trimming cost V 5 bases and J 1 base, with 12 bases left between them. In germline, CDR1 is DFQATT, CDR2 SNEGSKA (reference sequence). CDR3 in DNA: TGCAGTGCTCCGGGACGGAAATCTGGGGCCAACGTCCTGACTTTC. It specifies CSAPGRKSGANVLTF.

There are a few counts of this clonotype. CDR3 DNA sequence: TGTGCCAGCAGCTGGAATTCTTGGTACGAGCAGTACTTC. Translated: CASSWNSWYEQYF. The V gene is TRBV7-2, the J gene TRBJ2-7; D unresolved. Trimming shortened V by 4 bases and J by 4 bases, and 11 bases separated the two germline ends. From germline, CDR1 is SGHTA and CDR2 FQGNSA. CDR3 length: 13 amino acids. Using reference TRBV7-2 and TRBJ2-7 for the parts outside the CDR3, the full variable domain is GAGVSQSPSNKVTEKGKDVELRCDPISGHTALYWYRQSLGQGLEFLIYFQGNSAPDKSGLPSDRFSAERTGGSVSTLTIQRTQQEDSAVYLCASSWNSWYEQYFGPGTRLTVT.